A selection of T cell receptor beta chains follows, all from one sample in a study of T cells after yellow fever vaccination. TCRdb called the 5' RACE reads again in MiXCR, with one record for every CDR3 protein. The table shows around 110,000 distinct CDR3 sequences, with 7% to 8.5% occurring only once. The input for sequencing was CD8+ T cells sorted from PBMCs, taken 45 days after the yellow fever booster vaccination. Receptors originate from a young man who received the YFV17D yellow fever vaccine. The CDR3 runs from the conserved cysteine through the conserved F or W. Each record gives: J gene, V gene, D gene, clone size, CDR3 protein, CDR3 DNA. D genes are given only for firm matches. For some rows the clone size is stated as once, few or many, or as a class when expanded; others skip it.

TRBJ2-1,TRBV6-2/TRBV6-3,TRBD1,-,CASSYGQGAHNEQFF,TGTGCCAGCAGTTACGGGCAGGGGGCCCACAATGAGCAGTTCTTC
TRBJ2-7,TRBV27,TRBD1,few,CASSLPGTGYNEQYF,TGTGCCAGCAGTTTACCCGGGACAGGGTACAACGAGCAGTACTTC
TRBJ1-4,TRBV19,-,-,CASSLRGTNEKLFF,TGTGCCAGTAGCCTTCGGGGAACTAATGAAAAACTGTTTTTT
TRBJ2-7,TRBV29-1,TRBD1,many,CSAIQGHSYEQYF,TGCAGCGCGATACAGGGGCATTCCTACGAGCAGTACTTC
TRBJ2-1,TRBV29-1,TRBD2,few,CSVEGLAGAKGSSYNEQFF,TGCAGCGTTGAAGGGCTAGCGGGAGCCAAGGGCAGCTCCTACAATGAGCAGTTCTTC
TRBJ2-6,TRBV5-5,-,many,CASRRDQDYSGANVLTF,TGTGCCAGCAGACGGGACCAAGATTACTCTGGGGCCAACGTCCTGACTTTC
TRBJ2-7,TRBV5-4,-,-,CASSYDTGVSYEQYF,TGTGCCAGCAGCTACGACACGGGAGTTTCCTACGAGCAGTACTTC
TRBJ1-1,TRBV20-1,-,many,CSASVDLEAFF,TGCAGTGCTAGTGTGGACCTTGAAGCTTTCTTT
TRBJ2-1,TRBV7-9,-,many,CASSSLASYNEQFF,TGTGCCAGCAGCTCCCTAGCGTCCTACAATGAGCAGTTCTTC
TRBJ2-3,TRBV5-5,-,many,CASSWGTQTQTQYF,TGTGCCAGCAGCTGGGGAACCCAAACCCAGACGCAGTATTTT
TRBJ2-1,TRBV5-4,-,-,CASSFGPEQFF,TGTGCCAGCAGCTTTGGGCCAGAGCAGTTCTTC
TRBJ2-7,TRBV9,-,many,CASSPDSPYEQYF,TGTGCCAGCAGCCCCGACAGTCCCTACGAGCAGTACTTC
TRBJ2-3,TRBV6-2/TRBV6-3,TRBD2,many,CASNEPSGRTRNTQYF,TGTGCCAGCAACGAACCCAGCGGGAGAACTAGAAATACGCAGTATTTT
TRBJ1-2,TRBV20-1,-,many,CSAYTNGYTF,TGCAGTGCTTACACAAATGGCTACACCTTC
TRBJ2-7,TRBV12-3/TRBV12-4,-,few,CASSFWDEEQYF,TGTGCCAGCAGTTTTTGGGACGAAGAGCAGTACTTC
TRBJ2-1,TRBV14,-,-,CASSPREDEQFF,TGTGCCAGCAGCCCCAGGGAGGATGAGCAGTTCTTC
TRBJ1-1,TRBV27,-,many,CASSLSGGSANTEAFF,TGTGCCAGCAGTTTATCCGGCGGTTCAGCGAACACTGAAGCTTTCTTT
TRBJ2-7,TRBV29-1,TRBD2,many,CSVDGSGLVPSSYEQYF,TGCAGCGTTGACGGATCGGGACTAGTCCCTTCCTCCTACGAGCAGTACTTC
TRBJ1-1,TRBV5-1,-,many,CASRGGEGPTEAFF,TGCGCCAGCAGAGGAGGGGAGGGGCCCACTGAAGCTTTCTTT
TRBJ2-7,TRBV7-9,-,many,CASSLGTEEQYF,TGTGCCAGCAGCTTAGGAACGGAAGAGCAGTACTTC
TRBJ2-5,TRBV28,TRBD1,-,CASSLTGGNQETQYF,TGTGCCAGCAGTTTGACAGGGGGCAACCAAGAGACCCAGTACTTC
TRBJ2-1,TRBV24-1,-,many,CATSDLHSMPEQFF,TGTGCCACCAGTGATTTGCATAGTATGCCCGAGCAGTTCTTC
TRBJ2-1,TRBV5-2,-,once,CARGSARLCGQFF,TGTGCCAGGGGCTCTGCGCGCCTCTGTGGGCAGTTCTTC
TRBJ2-1,TRBV10-3,TRBD2,many,CAIRGGSWNEQFF,TGTGCCATCAGGGGAGGGAGTTGGAATGAGCAGTTCTTC
TRBJ2-7,TRBV28,TRBD2,many,CASRGTSGTSYEQYF,TGTGCCAGCAGAGGGACTAGCGGGACGAGCTACGAGCAGTACTTC
TRBJ2-3,TRBV10-3,TRBD2,many,CAISPSGKTDTQYF,TGTGCCATCAGCCCTAGCGGGAAAACAGATACGCAGTATTTT
TRBJ2-1,TRBV9,TRBD2,many,CASSVTLAGGEQFF,TGTGCCAGCAGCGTAACGCTAGCGGGAGGTGAGCAGTTCTTC
TRBJ2-1,TRBV12-3/TRBV12-4,TRBD2,many,CASSRRVGGSSYNEQFF,TGTGCCAGCAGTCGTCGTGTCGGGGGGAGCTCCTACAATGAGCAGTTCTTC
TRBJ2-7,TRBV21-1,-,many,CASSTRQRSAYEQYF,TGTGCCAGCAGCACCCGACAGAGATCAGCCTACGAGCAGTACTTC
TRBJ1-1,TRBV29-1,-,many,CSVDRGPGTEAFF,TGCAGCGTTGACCGGGGTCCGGGAACTGAAGCTTTCTTT
TRBJ2-1,TRBV29-1,-,many,CSVAGSDNEQFF,TGCAGCGTTGCAGGGAGTGACAATGAGCAGTTCTTC
TRBJ2-5,TRBV18,-,-,CASSPPEPGWRQETQYF,TGTGCCAGCTCACCACCGGAACCAGGGTGGCGACAAGAGACCCAGTACTTC
TRBJ2-7,TRBV29-1,TRBD2,many,CSVEGLAGGYEQYF,TGCAGCGTTGAGGGACTAGCGGGAGGATACGAGCAGTACTTC
TRBJ1-1,TRBV20-1,TRBD1,few,CSARAPRGRVNTEAFF,TGCAGTGCTAGAGCGCCGAGGGGGCGGGTGAACACTGAAGCTTTCTTT
TRBJ2-7,TRBV30,TRBD1,many,CAWSPKGQGLEQYF,TGTGCCTGGAGTCCCAAGGGACAGGGCCTCGAGCAGTACTTC
TRBJ2-3,TRBV27,-,many,CASSLGQSTDTQYF,TGTGCCAGCAGTTTGGGGCAAAGCACAGATACGCAGTATTTT
TRBJ2-3,TRBV29-1,-,many,CSVEGDRTDTQYF,TGCAGCGTTGAAGGCGATCGCACAGATACGCAGTATTTT